The 15 T cell receptor beta chains below come from one sample, sequenced in a study of regulatory T cells in long-lasting Graves disease. The TCR beta library used iRepertoire HTBI primers with Arm-PCR amplification of CDR3. TCRdb recomputed calls from the multiplex PCR reads with MiXCR, one row per CDR3 protein. The sample includes more than 300,000 distinct CDR3 sequences, 12% of them seen just once. As for time point: newly diagnosed GD, antithyroid drugs for less than 3 months. The TCR library was made from RNA extracted from PBMCs. This sample was shared with a second study, whose subject was T cells in Graves' hyperthyroidism and ophthalmopathy.

The sequences come from peripheral blood mononuclear cells (PBMCs), collected at new diagnosis, from a patient treated with antithyroid drugs. The receptors originated from a woman in her late teens or twenties with Graves disease.

This clonotype was picked up many times. The genes are TRBV7-2 and TRBJ1-1, with 7 bases lining up with TRBD1. V shed 1 base and J 4 bases; nucleotides not matched to a gene: 6. CDR3 length: 15 residues. CDR1 SGHTA and CDR2 FQGNSA come from the germline V gene. CDR3 DNA: TGTGCCAGCAGCTTAGTTTTTGGGACAGTCACTGAAGCTTTCTTT. This translates into CASSLVFGTVTEAFF.

This clonotype was seen only a few times. The chain couples TRBV6-1 to TRBJ2-1; the D gene is possibly TRBD1 (6 bases). The CDR3 covers 15 residues. Trimming removed 6 bases at V and 9 bases at J, with 21 bases between. CDR1 is MNHNS, CDR2 SASEGT, per germline. The CDR3 loop reads CASSQDGAGESEQFF. The DNA for the CDR3 is TGTGCCAGCAGCCAGGATGGGGCAGGGGAGTCTGAGCAGTTCTTC.

Regarding this clonotype: A much larger clone sits a single nucleotide away, making a read error possible. The J gene is TRBJ2-2, the V gene TRBV10-1, with 7 nucleotides matching TRBD1. Trimming removed 7 bases from V and 6 bases from J; junction bases left unmatched: 11. The CDR3 loop spans 15 amino acids. CDR1 and CDR2 from the germline V gene are WNHNN and SYGVQD (reference sequence). The CDR3 DNA sequence: TGCGCCAGCAATGAAGCGACAGGGTGGGCCGGGGAGCTGTTTTTT. It is translated as CASNEATGWAGELFF.

This clonotype was picked up many times. The chain joins TRBV18 to TRBJ1-3, with D unresolved. Per the germline V gene, CDR1 is KGHSH and CDR2 is LQKENI. This CDR3 comprises 14 residues. Trimming stripped 6 bases from V and 10 bases from J, with 19 bases between. The CDR3 reads CASSRGTRAETIYF. DNA for the CDR3: TGTGCCAGCTCCCGGGGAACCCGTGCTGAGACCATATATTTT.

J is TRBJ1-2 and V is TRBV3-1, with D perhaps TRBD1 (6 bases). Germline V gene lookup returns CDR1 LGHDT and CDR2 YNNKEL (reference sequence). The CDR3 has 15 amino acids. Trimming left V 0 bases short and J 4 bases short, with 12 bases between. In nucleotides, the CDR3 is TGTGCCAGCAGCCAAGAGGGGGGCCGGGGCTATGGCTACACCTTC. Protein sequence: CASSQEGGRGYGYTF.

This clonotype was recorded at least ten times. This sequence joins TRBV28 and TRBJ1-3; TRBD1 might be the D (5 bases). Germline CDR1 and CDR2: MDHEN and SYDVKM. Trimming removed 2 bases at V and 4 bases at J, with 9 bases between. CDR3 size: 14 residues. The chain's CDR3 is CASSLAGPGNTIYF. Here the CDR3 DNA reads TGTGCCAGCAGTTTAGCGGGACCGGGAAACACCATATATTTT.

In this sample, this clonotype turned up many times. The V gene is TRBV12-3 or TRBV12-4, the J gene TRBJ1-5; 7 bases line up with TRBD1. This CDR3 is built from 17 residues. V gave up 6 bases and J gave up 0 bases; unmatched junction bases: 11. The DNA for the CDR3 is TGTGCCAGCAGCAGAGAGACAGGGTTGGGTAGCAATCAGCCCCAGCATTTT. Amino acid sequence: CASSRETGLGSNQPQHF.

This clonotype was seen repeatedly, ten times or more. The chain's CDR3 is CASSPSSAYNEQFF. Here the CDR3 DNA reads TGTGCCAGCAGCCCCTCGAGTGCCTACAATGAGCAGTTCTTC. This chain joins TRBV11-2 and TRBJ2-1; D ambiguous. V was cut by 5 bases and J by 2 bases, with 10 bases left in between. The CDR3 covers 14 residues. Germline lookup yields CDR1 SGHAT and CDR2 FQNNGV.

The sample holds many counts of this clonotype. The CDR3 region has the DNA TGTGCCAGCAGTGAAGCGCTGGGGAGCGGGAGCGACGATGAGCAGTTCTTC. Translation gives CASSEALGSGSDDEQFF. The chain combines TRBV2 with TRBJ2-1; TRBD2 agrees at 8 bases. The germline gives CDR1 SNHLY, CDR2 FYNNEI. The CDR3 runs 17 residues. Trimming at V came to 0 bases and at J to 8 bases, leaving 12 bases not matched to a gene. The variable domain in full, with the rest retrieved from reference TRBV2 and TRBJ2-1, is EPEVTQTPSHQVTQMGQEVILRCVPISNHLYFYWYRQILGQKVEFLVSFYNNEISEKSEIFDDQFSVERPDGSNFTLKIRSTKLEDSAMYFCASSEALGSGSDDEQFFGPGTRLTVL.

This clonotype was seen only a few times. The V and J genes are TRBV19 and TRBJ2-1; D remains ambiguous. The CDR3 spans 16 residues. Germline CDR1 and CDR2: LNHDA and SQIVND (reference sequence). V was trimmed by 3 bases and J by 1 base, leaving 13 bases between them. The CDR3 DNA reads TGTGCCAGTAGTATCTACCACGAGAGGTCCTACAATGAGCAGTTCTTC. Residues: CASSIYHERSYNEQFF.

The rearrangement links TRBV12-3 or TRBV12-4 to TRBJ1-5; D gene ambiguous. The CDR3 is 14 residues long. V gave up 6 bases and J gave up 2 bases, with 11 bases separating them. CDR3: CASSRNTGNQPQHF. The CDR3, as DNA: TGTGCCAGCAGCCGTAACACAGGCAATCAGCCCCAGCATTTT.

This clonotype was seen many times. The chain recombines TRBV6-5 with TRBJ2-1; 9 nucleotides agree with TRBD2. Unmatched junction bases numbered 5, after V lost 4 bases and J lost 4 bases. From germline, CDR1 is MNHEY and CDR2 SVGAGI. The CDR3 is 15 residues long. The CDR3 nucleotides are TGTGCCAGCAGTTCCCTAGCGGGATCTTACAATGAGCAGTTCTTC. Translating it yields CASSSLAGSYNEQFF.

This clonotype appeared a few times. The V gene is TRBV12-3 or TRBV12-4, the J gene TRBJ2-3, with D possibly TRBD2 on 5 matching bases. V lost 2 bases to trimming and J lost 1 base, with 10 bases between them. The CDR3 sequence is 15 residues long. For the CDR3, the DNA is TGTGCCAGCAGTTTATACGGGGTAGGCACAGATACGCAGTATTTT. The encoded protein is CASSLYGVGTDTQYF.

This clonotype was observed a single time. A read error may explain this, as a much larger clone is one base away. V and J are TRBV6-2 or TRBV6-3 and TRBJ1-5; 9 bases fit TRBD1. The length of the CDR3 is 14 residues. Trimming removed 11 bases from V and 5 bases from J; junction bases left unmatched: 10. Germline-derived CDR1 and CDR2 are MNHEY and SVGEGT. The CDR3 here is CAGNLGQGYQPQHF. CDR3 coding DNA: TGTGCCGGCAACCTGGGACAGGGCTATCAGCCCCAGCATTTT.

The V call is TRBV9, the J call TRBJ2-7; 9 bases fit TRBD2. The V gene end was trimmed by 0 bases and the J gene end by 5 bases; junction bases not matched to a gene: 9. Germline CDR1 SGDLS, CDR2 YYNGEE. The length of the CDR3 is 16 residues. Written as DNA, the CDR3 is TGTGCCAGCAGCGTAGAGGCGGGAGGGCCTATCGACGAGCAGTACTTC. This codes for CASSVEAGGPIDEQYF.